The entry that follows covers one T cell receptor (beta chain) sequence. This sample stems from a study of blood T cell repertoires in COVID-19. Study details: From the United States, Italy and Spain came samples of acute and convalescent COVID-19. PBMCs, B-cell-depleted T cells, or T cells provided the cDNA or gDNA that made up the material.

In the original workflow: Scientists estimated how many nucleated cells there were by amplifying reference gene primers. Sequenced by immunoSEQ multiplex PCR; TCRdb stores in-frame clones only, minus some. The V and J calls and clone size are taken from that table; D and trimming were inferred from the DNA. The table has 100,000 to 150,000 clones, 78% seen once. The germline V gene encodes CDR1 LGHDT and CDR2 YNNKEL (reference sequence). The V and J ends lost 0 bases and 0 bases, in that order; junction bases with no gene match: 9. The CDR3 contains 18 residues. The sequencing sample was made of peripheral blood. The source is a man between 65 and 85 years old with acute or convalescent COVID-19. The chain recombines TRBV3-1 (or the pseudogene TRBV3-2) with TRBJ1-1; the match to TRBD1 covers 8 bases. The CDR3 reads CASSQESRGLLMNTEAFF. The CDR3 nucleotides are TGTGCCAGCAGCCAAGAAAGCAGGGGGCTCCTCATGAACACTGAAGCTTTCTTT.